The entry that follows covers one TCR beta chain sequence. Its specificity is unknown. This CDR3 contains 14 residues. Trimming cost V 6 bases and J 8 bases, with 14 bases left between them. Germline V gene sequence: CDR1 SGHVS, CDR2 FQNEAQ. The sample belongs to a study of cytomegalovirus exposure and HLA in healthy donors. General study points: Analysis was performed later, and it showed HLA-associated TCR beta chains to be more clonally expanded than equally common others. DRB1 showed the most TCR associations and HLA-C the fewest in a later analysis, as rates varied by HLA locus. In a later analysis, productive TCRs from donors in an Asian-associated ancestry cluster reportedly carried fewer N-insertions than the cohort mean. Later work associated roughly 17,000 TCR beta sequences with HLA alleles at 0.05 false discovery rate.

PCR was performed using 60 Vbeta and 13 Jbeta primers. Clones were sequenced by immunoSEQ multiplex PCR, and TCRdb holds only the in-frame ones, with some missing. Altogether about 100,000 clones are present, roughly 71% being singletons, with the ten largest covering about 10%. Sequencing input: PBMCs. V usage is TRBV7-8 and J usage is TRBJ1-6; D remains ambiguous. The receptor was isolated from a man aged 50-60 years in good health and CMV-seronegative. The CDR3 spells CASRLDGEHSPLHF. The CDR3 DNA reads as TGTGCCAGCAGACTAGACGGGGAACATTCACCCCTCCACTTT.